Below, 27 T cell receptor beta chains from the same sample are listed, as sequenced in a study of radiation and T cells in renal cell carcinoma. The repertoire was sequenced with immunoSEQ multiplex PCR; TCRdb's copy has only in-frame clones and lacks some. The repertoire has 100,000 to 150,000 clones, approximately 90% of them found once; the top ten carry over 4.5%. Specified time point: blood 2 weeks post-SBRT. The treatment was: 15 Gy SBRT to primary tumor, nephrectomy 4 weeks later. Sequenced here: blood, sampled from a patient whose treatment included radiotherapy and nephrectomy. The receptor set was obtained from a woman in her seventies with renal cell carcinoma.

The rearrangement uses TRBV5-1 and TRBJ2-3, with 11 bases that match TRBD2. Losses at the gene ends were 4 bases for V and 3 bases for J; bases not matched to a gene: 4. There are 15 residues in the CDR3. Per the germline V gene, CDR1 is SGHRS and CDR2 is YFSETQ. The CDR3 loop is CASSPRLAGTDTQYF. The CDR3 DNA reads as TGCGCCAGCAGCCCCAGACTAGCGGGGACAGATACGCAGTATTTT. Together with reference TRBV5-1 and TRBJ2-3, the CDR3 gives the full variable domain: KAGVTQTPRYLIKTRGQQVTLSCSPISGHRSVSWYQQTPGQGLQFLFEYFSETQRNKGNFPGRFSGRQFSNSRSEMNVSTLELGDSALYLCASSPRLAGTDTQYFGPGTRLTVL.

In the case of this clone: A junction end diverges from the germline sequence, so it may reflect a read error. The chain combines TRBV30 with TRBJ2-2; 8 nucleotides align to TRBD2. The CDR3 covers 15 residues. CDR1 and CDR2 (germline): GTSNPN, SVGIG (reference sequence). CDR3 sequence: CARRVGGAHTGELFF. The CDR3 nucleotides are TGTGCCCGGAGGGTCGGGGGGGCCCACACCGGGGAGCTGTTTTTT.

The genes are TRBV14 and TRBJ1-1; TRBD1 aligns across 8 bases. The CDR3 is 15 residues long. Looked up from germline, CDR1 is SGHDN and CDR2 is FVKESK. V lost 4 bases and J lost 1; bases outside the gene matches: 5. The CDR3 loop is CASSPNRGWNTEAFF. The CDR3, as DNA: TGTGCCAGCAGCCCAAACAGGGGGTGGAACACTGAAGCTTTCTTT.

This clone came up a few times. The chain carries TRBV20-1 and TRBJ2-3; 8 bases align to TRBD2. The CDR3 has 11 residues. Per germline, CDR1 DFQATT and CDR2 SNEGSKA (reference sequence). The CDR3 loop reads CSGGGQDTQYF. CDR3 sequence (DNA): TGCAGCGGCGGGGGGCAAGATACGCAGTATTTT.

This chain connects TRBV20-1 to TRBJ2-5; D unresolved. From germline, CDR1 is DFQATT and CDR2 SNEGSKA (reference sequence). The V end was cut by 5 bases, the J end by 4 bases, with 8 bases between. The CDR3 is made up of 11 amino acids. This CDR3 reads CSAASGETQYF. The DNA of the CDR3 is TGCAGTGCTGCCTCCGGAGAGACCCAGTACTTC.

The chain links TRBV7-2 to TRBJ1-1; 8 bases match TRBD1. Germline-derived CDR1 and CDR2 are SGHTA and FQGNSA. The CDR3 contains 13 residues. J was trimmed by 8 bases and V by 5 bases; bases with no gene match: 7. CDR3 nucleotide sequence: TGTGCCAGCAGCGACGGACAGGGAAGGGAAGCTTTCTTT. It codes for CASSDGQGREAFF.

The chain employs TRBV27 and TRBJ2-1; no firm D call. The CDR3 extends over 12 amino acids. Trimming removed 5 bases at V and 4 bases at J, with 6 bases between. From germline, CDR1 is MNHEY and CDR2 SMNVEV (reference sequence). The CDR3 bases are TGTGCCAGCAGTAGGCCTTACAATGAGCAGTTCTTC. Its translation is CASSRPYNEQFF.

V is TRBV19 and J is TRBJ1-5; tentatively, D is TRBD1 (5 bases). The CDR3 consists of 15 residues. CDR1 is LNHDA, CDR2 SQIVND, per germline (reference sequence). Trimming stripped 6 bases from V and 6 bases from J, with 18 bases between. The CDR3 reads CASRIQERGSQPQHF. The CDR3 DNA is TGTGCCAGTAGGATACAGGAGAGGGGTAGTCAGCCCCAGCATTTT.

V gene TRBV5-1 combines with J gene TRBJ2-4; tentatively, D is TRBD1 (6 bases). The germline V gene has CDR1 SGHRS and CDR2 YFSETQ. The CDR3 contains 16 residues. Trimming stripped 4 bases from V and 1 base from J, with 15 bases between. CDR3 protein: CASSRGGQGAKNIQYF. In DNA, the CDR3 is TGCGCCAGCAGCCGGGGCGGGCAGGGGGCCAAAAACATTCAGTACTTC.

The chain is built from TRBV5-6 and TRBJ1-2; 8 nucleotides match TRBD1. The ends lost 4 bases at V and 0 bases at J; junction bases unmatched: 5. CDR1 is SGHDT and CDR2 is YYEEEE in the germline V gene. The CDR3 is 15 residues long. DNA of the CDR3: TGTGCCAGCAGCCGTACAGGGGGACCTAACTATGGCTACACCTTC. Translation gives CASSRTGGPNYGYTF.

This clone was observed once. This rearrangement joins TRBV7-2 to TRBJ2-7, with D possibly matching TRBD1 (6 bases). CDR3 length: 16 amino acids. Per the germline V gene, CDR1 is SGHTA and CDR2 is FQGNSA. V gave up 3 bases and J gave up 0 bases, with 15 bases separating them. The CDR3 DNA is TGTGCCAGCAGCTTGGGCCAGGGGTCGAGCTCCTACGAGCAGTACTTC. Its translation: CASSLGQGSSSYEQYF.

The rearrangement joins TRBV6-1 to TRBJ1-4; 9 nucleotides align to TRBD1. Germline CDR1 and CDR2: MNHNS and SASEGT. V trimming: 9 bases; J trimming: 6 bases; junction bases outside the gene matches: 5. This CDR3 is 13 amino acids long. CDR3 in DNA: TGTGCCAGTCGACGGACAGGGGATGAAAAACTGTTTTTT. It codes for CASRRTGDEKLFF.

The chain uses TRBV7-2 and TRBJ2-5; 8 bases are a match to TRBD1. There are 16 residues in the CDR3. The ends lost 4 bases at V and 1 base at J; junction bases unmatched: 8. Germline CDR1 is SGHTA and CDR2 is FQGNSA. The CDR3 DNA reads TGTGCCAGCAGCTCCCTCCGGGACAGGTTCCAAGAGACCCAGTACTTC. It codes for CASSSLRDRFQETQYF.

This clone has a handful of counts. This sequence joins TRBV5-5 and TRBJ1-6, with D tentatively TRBD1 (6 bases). The CDR3 is made up of 13 amino acids. V lost 5 bases and J 10 bases, leaving 13 bases between the germline ends. CDR1 is SGHKS, CDR2 YYEKEE, per germline (reference sequence). The CDR3 protein is CASSVQGFSPLHF. Here the CDR3 DNA reads TGTGCCAGCAGTGTACAGGGATTCTCACCCCTCCACTTT.

The chain combines TRBV30 with TRBJ2-7; possibly TRBD2 for D (6 bases). V shed 5 bases and J shed 0 bases, with 8 bases lying between them. Germline V gene lookup returns CDR1 GTSNPN and CDR2 SVGIG (reference sequence). The CDR3 is made up of 12 amino acids. Here the CDR3 DNA reads TGTGCCTGGGGGGGGTCCTCCTACGAGCAGTACTTC. Translated: CAWGGSSYEQYF.

V usage is TRBV6-1 and J usage is TRBJ2-3; tentative D call: TRBD1 (6 bases). The CDR3 totals 15 residues. The germline V gene has CDR1 MNHNS and CDR2 SASEGT. V dropped 7 bases and J dropped 3 bases, with 17 bases sitting between them. The CDR3 sequence is CASTEGQYQTDTQYF. In DNA form, the CDR3 reads TGTGCCAGCACCGAAGGACAGTACCAGACAGATACGCAGTATTTT.

Concerning this clone itself: Other DNA sequences of this sample code for an identical CDR3. The chain carries TRBV18 and TRBJ2-7, with D maybe TRBD2 (5 bases). The germline CDR1 and CDR2 sequences are KGHSH and LQKENI. Trimming removed 2 bases at V and 0 bases at J, with 8 bases between. The CDR3 is made up of 14 amino acids. The CDR3 region is CASSPGGSSYEQYF. CDR3 nucleotide sequence: TGTGCCAGCTCACCAGGCGGGTCCTCCTACGAGCAGTACTTC. The variable domain in full, completed from reference TRBV18 and TRBJ2-7, reads NAGVMQNPRHLVRRRGQEARLRCSPMKGHSHVYWYRQLPEEGLKFMVYLQKENIIDESGMPKERFSAEFPKEGPSILRIQQVVRGDSAAYFCASSPGGSSYEQYFGPGTRLTVT.

The chain carries TRBV5-1 and TRBJ1-6; 8 bases line up with TRBD1. The CDR3 runs 16 residues. Germline lookup yields CDR1 SGHRS and CDR2 YFSETQ. V gave up 4 bases and J gave up 7 bases; unmatched junction bases: 10. The CDR3 region has the DNA TGCGCCAGCAGCCCGGAGCAGGGGGCTCCCAATTCACCCCTCCACTTT. It is translated as CASSPEQGAPNSPLHF.

The chain employs TRBV19 and TRBJ1-2, with a possible D match to TRBD1 (5 bases). The V end was cut by 3 bases, the J end by 8 bases, with 13 bases between. The V gene's germline CDR1 is LNHDA and CDR2 SQIVND (reference sequence). There are 13 residues in the CDR3. CDR3 nucleotides: TGTGCCAGTAGTATTCCAGGGAGAGGGGGCTACACCTTC. Amino acid sequence: CASSIPGRGGYTF.

This chain links TRBV28 with TRBJ2-7, with 9 bases that match TRBD2. V lost 7 bases to trimming and J lost 1 base; unmatched junction nucleotides: 5. The CDR3 length is 14 residues. Germline CDR1 MDHEN, CDR2 SYDVKM. Here the CDR3 DNA reads TGTGCCAGCAATCCCAGCGGGGGGTCCTACGAGCAGTACTTC. Residues: CASNPSGGSYEQYF. Supplemented by reference TRBV28 and TRBJ2-7, the full variable domain reads DVKVTQSSRYLVKRTGEKVFLECVQDMDHENMFWYRQDPGLGLRLIYFSYDVKMKEKGDIPEGYSVSREKKERFSLILESASTNQTSMYLCASNPSGGSYEQYFGPGTRLTVT.

The V gene is TRBV5-6, the J gene TRBJ1-2; D call uncertain. The CDR3 has 13 amino acids. The V and J ends lost 1 base and 8 bases respectively, with 12 bases between them. CDR1 is SGHDT, CDR2 YYEEEE, per germline. For the CDR3, the DNA is TGTGCCAGCAGCTTGTGGAAGGGAGGAGGCTACACCTTC. This sequence encodes CASSLWKGGGYTF.

The V and J genes are TRBV5-4 and TRBJ1-6; 7 bases are a match to TRBD1. Germline CDR1 is SGHNT and CDR2 is YYREEE (reference sequence). The CDR3 length is 13 residues. V lost 2 bases and J lost 9; bases outside the gene matches: 2. For the CDR3, the DNA is TGTGCCAGCAGCTTCCCAGGGGGTTCACCCCTCCACTTT. This encodes CASSFPGGSPLHF.

The chain recombines TRBV14 with TRBJ2-1, with 7 bases fitting TRBD2. There are 15 residues in the CDR3. Germline V gene data show CDR1 as SGHDN and CDR2 as FVKESK. The ends lost 5 bases at V and 5 bases at J; junction bases unmatched: 9. The chain's CDR3 is CASSSPGTINNEQFF. The CDR3, as DNA: TGTGCCAGCAGCTCCCCGGGGACTATAAACAATGAGCAGTTCTTC.

The chain links TRBV11-2 to TRBJ2-6; perhaps TRBD2 as D (6 bases). Trimming cost V 5 bases and J 6 bases, with 14 bases left between them. The germline V gene has CDR1 SGHAT and CDR2 FQNNGV. There are 15 residues in the CDR3. CDR3 DNA sequence: TGTGCCAGCAGCCAAGACAGACTAGAGGCCAACGTCCTGACTTTC. Translated: CASSQDRLEANVLTF. The variable domain in full, completed from reference TRBV11-2 and TRBJ2-6, reads EAGVAQSPRYKIIEKRQSVAFWCNPISGHATLYWYQQILGQGPKLLIQFQNNGVVDDSQLPKDRFSAERLKGVDSTLKIQPAKLEDSAVYLCASSQDRLEANVLTFGAGSRLTVL.

J is TRBJ2-1 and V is TRBV15, with 9 positions matching TRBD2. Germline CDR1 is LNHNV and CDR2 is YYDKDF (reference sequence). This CDR3 has 18 amino acids. The V and J ends lost 1 base and 3 bases, in that order; junction bases with no gene match: 10. The CDR3 sequence is CATSRGYFSGGRYNEQFF. The CDR3 region has the DNA TGTGCCACCAGCAGAGGCTACTTTAGCGGGGGCCGCTACAATGAGCAGTTCTTC.

The CDR3 protein is CASSLNRGGETQYF. The CDR3 DNA is TGTGCCAGCTCACTAAACAGGGGAGGGGAGACCCAGTACTTC. The chain recombines TRBV18 with TRBJ2-5; D is tentatively TRBD1 or TRBD2 (7 bases each). Trimming took 4 bases from V and 5 from J, leaving 14 bases between them. The V gene's germline CDR1 is KGHSH and CDR2 LQKENI. The CDR3 contains 14 residues.

The J gene is TRBJ1-1, the V gene TRBV30; perhaps TRBD1 as D (5 bases). Germline CDR1 GTSNPN, CDR2 SVGIG (reference sequence). The CDR3 totals 10 residues. Trimming removed 6 bases at V and 10 bases at J, with 12 bases between. The DNA for the CDR3 is TGTGCCTGCTTGGGGCTCGGAGCTTTCTTT. The encoded protein is CACLGLGAFF.